This T cell receptor beta chain was retrieved from a study of cytomegalovirus exposure and HLA in healthy donors. The method was immunoSEQ multiplex PCR; TCRdb's version includes in-frame clones alone and lacks a portion of them. The table lists approximately 280,000 clones, more than 75% of them singletons. The CDR3 spans 11 residues. Trimming stripped 4 bases from V and 5 bases from J, with 7 bases between. Germline V lookup: CDR1 SGHDT, CDR2 YYEEEE. The sample was PBMCs. This clonotype was obtained from a woman younger than 35 in good health and CMV-seronegative. The chain is built from TRBV5-6 and TRBJ2-7, with D unresolved. The CDR3 reads CASSTYNEQYF. CDR3 coding DNA: TGTGCCAGCAGCACCTATAACGAGCAGTACTTC.